One and the same sample provided the 11 T cell receptor beta chains below, sequenced in a study of a mutant IDH1 vaccine in newly diagnosed glioma. Some clones are missing from TCRdb's copy, which holds only in-frame ones; the method was immunoSEQ multiplex PCR. The profile covers 35,000 to 40,000 clones, with roughly 89% appearing a single time and 2% to 2.5% taken by the ten largest. No cognate antigen is known for these TCRs. The time point here: week 11, during vaccination. The investigators gave 300 ug of mutant IDH1 20-mer peptide in each vaccine dose, together with topical imiquimod. The sequenced sample was PBMCs, obtained from a glioma patient whose treatment included an IDH1 peptide vaccine. The receptor set was obtained from a man aged 35-49 years with glioma.

The chain has TRBV18 and TRBJ1-5, with D hard to call. The CDR3 totals 14 residues. Germline CDR1 KGHSH, CDR2 LQKENI. Between the trimmed V and J ends, which lost 0 bases and 6 bases, there was a span of 9 bases. CDR3 sequence (DNA): TGTGCCAGCTCACCACCGATGTTGGGTCAGCCCCAGCATTTT. Protein product: CASSPPMLGQPQHF.

The chain uses TRBV6-5 and TRBJ1-5; D unclear. V was pared by 7 bases and J by 7 bases, with 14 bases between. CDR3 length equals 13 residues. From germline, CDR1 is MNHEY and CDR2 SVGAGI. The CDR3 bases are TGTGCCAGCAAGAGTGGGTTGGAACAGCCCCAGCATTTT. This sequence encodes CASKSGLEQPQHF.

About this clone itself: Mismatch with germline at one junction end may stem from a read error. In nucleotides, the CDR3 is TGTGCTAGCAGCCCTACGGGGGGTGCAGAGACCCAGTACTTC. It translates to CASSPTGGAETQYF. The chain employs TRBV7-7 and TRBJ2-5; 7 nucleotides line up with TRBD2. This CDR3 region has 14 residues. Germline V gene data show CDR1 as SSHAT and CDR2 as FNYEAQ (reference sequence).

The CDR3 is CASSLRPGLAGSSYEQYF. The CDR3 DNA is TGTGCCAGCAGTTTAAGGCCGGGACTAGCGGGATCCTCCTACGAGCAGTACTTC. This sequence joins TRBV27 and TRBJ2-7; TRBD2 aligns across 13 bases. The germline V gene encodes CDR1 MNHEY and CDR2 SMNVEV (reference sequence). The length of the CDR3 is 18 residues. V lost 2 bases to trimming and J lost 0 bases; unmatched junction nucleotides: 7.

V and J are TRBV7-9 and TRBJ2-7; TRBD2 agrees at 12 bases. The germline CDR1 and CDR2 sequences are SEHNR and FQNEAQ (reference sequence). V shed 4 bases and J 3 bases; nucleotides not matched to a gene: 1. The CDR3 contains 14 residues. The CDR3: CASSSLAGGYEQYF. For the CDR3, the DNA is TGTGCCAGCAGCTCACTAGCGGGAGGCTACGAGCAGTACTTC.

CDR3 nucleotide sequence: TGTGCCAGCAAGCCCAACCATTACAATGAGCAGTTCTTC. Translating it yields CASKPNHYNEQFF. The genes are TRBV27 and TRBJ2-1; no firm D call. The germline V gene has CDR1 MNHEY and CDR2 SMNVEV (reference sequence). The V gene lost 7 bases and the J gene lost 4 bases, with 11 bases spanning the gap. The CDR3 is made up of 13 amino acids.

This clone is labeled as medium-sized. This chain uses TRBV6-5 with TRBJ2-7, with a tentative D call TRBD1 (5 bases). Per the germline V gene, CDR1 is MNHEY and CDR2 is SVGAGI. CDR3 length equals 13 residues. V gave up 2 bases and J gave up 2 bases, with 7 bases separating them. The CDR3 nucleotides read TGTGCCAGCAGTTACGGCAGGGCCTACGAGCAGTACTTC. Its translation: CASSYGRAYEQYF.

The V and J genes are TRBV18 and TRBJ2-7; D unresolved. CDR3 length: 13 amino acids. The V and J ends lost 2 bases and 6 bases respectively, with 11 bases between them. From germline, CDR1 is KGHSH and CDR2 LQKENI. CDR3 sequence (DNA): TGTGCCAGCTCACCATTTAACGGGCGCGAGCAGTACTTC. Protein: CASSPFNGREQYF.

The rearrangement joins TRBV19 to TRBJ2-3; 7 nucleotides line up with TRBD1. The CDR3 is made up of 15 amino acids. Germline V gene lookup returns CDR1 LNHDA and CDR2 SQIVND (reference sequence). J lost 6 bases, V lost 5 bases, and 11 bases had no gene match. The CDR3 DNA is TGTGCCAGTAGTCCCCGGGACAGAAACTACGATACGCAGTATTTT. As protein: CASSPRDRNYDTQYF.

CDR3 DNA: TGTGCCAGCAGTGGCGAGGGACCCACCTACGAGCAGTACTTC. Protein product: CASSGEGPTYEQYF. V is TRBV6-1 and J is TRBJ2-7; TRBD1 or TRBD2 may be the D gene (5 bases each). V was pared by 4 bases and J by 2 bases, with 12 bases between. CDR1 and CDR2 (germline): MNHNS, SASEGT. The CDR3 is 14 amino acids.

This sequence joins TRBV11-1 and TRBJ1-2; 10 bases agree with TRBD1. This CDR3 is built from 15 residues. Germline V CDR1 and CDR2: SGHAT, FQDESV (reference sequence). V shed 1 base, J shed 4 bases, and the junction held 3 bases outside the gene matches. The CDR3 region is CASSLEGTGAYGYTF. CDR3 DNA: TGTGCCAGCAGCTTAGAAGGGACAGGGGCCTATGGCTACACCTTC.